The 21 T cell receptor beta chains presented below share a single source sample, sequenced in a study of T cells in Graves' hyperthyroidism and ophthalmopathy. RNA transcripts provided the source from which TCR beta CDR3 regions were amplified. First-round RT-PCR targeting the TCR CDR3 was performed with the HTBI primer set. TCRdb re-called the multiplex PCR reads through MiXCR, storing one row per CDR3 protein. The data hold 550,000 to 650,000 distinct CDR3 sequences, with 12% to 15% observed a single time. Sequenced material: blood. These receptors originate from a woman aged 40 to 55 with Graves' hyperthyroidism.

A few counts support this clonotype. One base away lies a much larger clone, so this may be a sequencing read error. The chain recombines TRBV20-1 with TRBJ2-7, with TRBD2 matching 7 bases. CDR1 is DFQATT and CDR2 is SNEGSKA in the germline V gene (reference sequence). CDR3 size: 14 residues. The CDR3 reads CSARDGDYSCEQYF. For the CDR3, the DNA is TGCAGTGCTAGAGACGGGGACTACTCCTGCGAGCAGTACTTC.

The genes are TRBV18 and TRBJ1-3; TRBD1 matches 7 bases. This CDR3 comprises 16 residues. V gave up 3 bases and J gave up 4 bases; unmatched junction bases: 9. Germline CDR1 and CDR2: KGHSH and LQKENI. CDR3 bases: TGTGCCAGCTCACCTAGCACAGGGGTAGCCGGAAACACCATATATTTT. This sequence encodes CASSPSTGVAGNTIYF.

This clonotype came up many times. The J gene is TRBJ2-1, the V gene TRBV12-3 or TRBV12-4, with 10 bases that match TRBD1. The V and J ends lost 5 bases and 2 bases, in that order; junction bases with no gene match: 12. The CDR3 runs to 18 residues. Here the CDR3 reads CASSQTPGTGVTYNEQFF. The CDR3 DNA is TGTGCCAGCAGTCAGACCCCCGGGACAGGGGTAACCTACAATGAGCAGTTCTTC.

This clonotype was found many times. V is TRBV7-3 and J is TRBJ2-7; TRBD2 might be the D (6 bases). Between the trimmed V and J ends, which lost 6 bases and 6 bases, there was a span of 15 bases. This CDR3 spans 13 amino acids. Germline V gene lookup returns CDR1 SGHTA and CDR2 FQGTGA. CDR3 DNA: TGTGCCAGCAGTCGAAACGGCGGGATCGAGCAGTACTTC. It yields the protein CASSRNGGIEQYF.

In this sample, this clonotype turned up many times. The chain combines TRBV5-6 with TRBJ2-1; 11 nucleotides line up with TRBD2. V shed 0 bases and J 6 bases; nucleotides not matched to a gene: 5. This CDR3 is 16 amino acids long. CDR1 and CDR2 (germline): SGHDT, YYEEEE. CDR3 DNA sequence: TGTGCCAGCAGCTTGGCCCCGGGGACTAGCGGCAATGAGCAGTTCTTC. It is translated as CASSLAPGTSGNEQFF.

The rearrangement joins TRBV11-2 to TRBJ2-7; D may be TRBD2 (6 bases). CDR3 length equals 16 residues. V was cut by 6 bases and J by 4 bases, with 22 bases left in between. Germline V gene data show CDR1 as SGHAT and CDR2 as FQNNGV. In nucleotides, the CDR3 is TGTGCCAGCAGTCTCTACGGGGAAACCGGGGGTTACGAGCAGTACTTC. It encodes CASSLYGETGGYEQYF.

This clonotype was counted between two and nine times. The V and J genes are TRBV7-2 and TRBJ2-6; D unresolved. The germline gives CDR1 SGHTA, CDR2 FQGNSA. The CDR3 consists of 15 residues. Trimming pared 6 bases from V and 0 bases from J, leaving 9 bases between. This CDR3 is CASRKILSGANVLTF. The DNA for the CDR3 is TGTGCCAGCAGGAAAATTCTCTCTGGGGCCAACGTCCTGACTTTC.

The chain recombines TRBV4-1 with TRBJ2-7, with D maybe TRBD2 (6 bases). The CDR3 extends over 13 amino acids. In germline, CDR1 is MGHRA, CDR2 YSYEKL. The V and J ends lost 2 bases and 6 bases respectively, with 11 bases between them. In DNA form, the CDR3 reads TGCGCCAGCAGCCAATCTAAGGGAGGCGAGCAGTACTTC. Its protein is CASSQSKGGEQYF.

This clonotype occurred many times. V gene TRBV20-1 combines with J gene TRBJ2-1; 7 nucleotides line up with TRBD2. The CDR3 loop spans 15 amino acids. CDR1 and CDR2 (germline): DFQATT, SNEGSKA (reference sequence). The V gene end was trimmed by 5 bases and the J gene end by 1 base; junction bases not matched to a gene: 8. CDR3 amino acids: CSAVSGTKSYNEQFF. CDR3 in DNA: TGCAGTGCTGTGTCCGGGACTAAGTCCTACAATGAGCAGTTCTTC.

Comment on this clonotype: Because the CDR3 is missing its conserved closing phenylalanine or tryptophan, this is likely a read error. The J gene is TRBJ1-5, the V gene TRBV6-1; TRBD1 aligns across 7 bases. The CDR3 has 14 amino acids. The J segment lost 4 bases and the V segment lost 6 bases, leaving 6 bases of the junction unmatched. Per germline, CDR1 MNHNS and CDR2 SASEGT. CDR3 coding DNA: TGTGCCAGCAGAGGGGACAGCCGAAATCAGCCCCAGCATCCT. This codes for CASRGDSRNQPQHP.

This clonotype came up a few times. The V call is TRBV5-5, the J call TRBJ1-6, with a possible D match to TRBD1 (5 bases). V was cut by 2 bases and J by 6 bases, with 12 bases left in between. CDR1 and CDR2 from the germline V gene are SGHKS and YYEKEE (reference sequence). The CDR3 sequence is 15 residues long. In DNA, the CDR3 is TGTGCCAGCAGCTTAAACAACAGGCCTAATTCACCCCTCCACTTT. Translated, it gives CASSLNNRPNSPLHF.

This clonotype was picked up many times. At one end, the junction sequence differs from germline, possibly due to a read error. The chain links TRBV5-1 to TRBJ2-7; D is possibly TRBD1 (6 bases). CDR1 and CDR2 (germline): SGHRS, YFSETQ. There are 13 residues in the CDR3. The CDR3 DNA reads as TGTGCCAGCAGTCCGGACAGATCTTACGAGCAGTACTTC. Amino acid sequence: CASSPDRSYEQYF. Full variable domain (rest looked up from reference TRBV5-1 and TRBJ2-7): KAGVTQTPRYLIKTRGQQVTLSCSPISGHRSVSWYQQTPGQGLQFLFEYFSETQRNKGNFPGRFSGRQFSNSRSEMNVSTLELGDSALYLCASSPDRSYEQYFGPGTRLTVT.

The chain has TRBV10-3 and TRBJ2-2, with 11 bases lining up with TRBD2. Germline V lookup: CDR1 ENHRY, CDR2 SYGVKD. The CDR3 loop spans 15 amino acids. V was clipped by 6 bases and J by 6 bases; unmatched bases: 6. This CDR3 reads CAIRALAGDPGELFF. The DNA of the CDR3 is TGTGCCATCAGGGCACTAGCGGGAGATCCCGGGGAGCTGTTTTTT.

Many counts were recorded for this clonotype. This chain joins TRBV5-1 and TRBJ1-2; unclear D gene. The CDR3 covers 13 residues. The V gene lost 6 bases and the J gene lost 2 bases, with 11 bases spanning the gap. CDR1 SGHRS and CDR2 YFSETQ come from the germline V gene. CDR3 sequence (DNA): TGCGCCAGCATCGGGGAGAACAACTATGGCTACACCTTC. Its translation is CASIGENNYGYTF.

This sequence joins TRBV29-1 and TRBJ2-1; D unresolved. This CDR3 has 11 residues. Deletions cut 8 bases from V and 5 bases from J, with 10 bases between. Per the germline V gene, CDR1 is SQVTM and CDR2 is ANQGSEA. The CDR3 loop is CSISPHNEQFF. In nucleotides, the CDR3 is TGCAGCATCTCCCCCCACAATGAGCAGTTCTTC.

The gene calls are TRBV9 and TRBJ2-1; TRBD1 or TRBD2 may be the D gene (7 bases each). The CDR3 loop spans 14 amino acids. Trimming left V 0 bases short and J 14 bases short, with 18 bases between. The germline V gene encodes CDR1 SGDLS and CDR2 YYNGEE. The CDR3 reads CASSVEGGQGVKFF. The CDR3 DNA follows: TGTGCCAGCAGCGTAGAGGGGGGGCAGGGGGTAAAGTTCTTC. Variable domain in full (rest from reference TRBV9 and TRBJ2-1): DSGVTQTPKHLITATGQRVTLRCSPRSGDLSVYWYQQSLDQGLQFLIQYYNGEERAKGNILERFSAQQFPDLHSELNLSSLELGDSALYFCASSVEGGQGVKFFGPGTRLTVL.

This clonotype showed up many times. The chain is built from TRBV7-2 and TRBJ2-2; D not resolved. The germline V gene encodes CDR1 SGHTA and CDR2 FQGNSA. Trimming pared 4 bases from V and 3 bases from J, leaving 18 bases between. This CDR3 is 17 amino acids long. The CDR3 protein is CASSSPGFGPDTGELFF. The CDR3 DNA follows: TGTGCCAGCAGCTCCCCGGGTTTCGGCCCAGACACCGGGGAGCTGTTTTTT.

In this sample, this clonotype turned up a few times. This chain links TRBV5-4 with TRBJ2-7; 8 positions match TRBD2. The junction had 12 bases not matched to a gene; V was cut back by 4 bases and J by 6 bases. Germline V CDR1 and CDR2: SGHNT, YYREEE (reference sequence). The CDR3 covers 15 residues. CDR3 in amino acids: CASSPDLAGSREQYF. The CDR3 bases are TGTGCCAGCAGCCCAGATTTAGCGGGAAGTCGCGAGCAGTACTTC.

At least ten counts were recorded for this clonotype. The V gene is TRBV18, the J gene TRBJ2-5, with 10 bases fitting TRBD1. Looked up from germline, CDR1 is KGHSH and CDR2 is LQKENI. V dropped 3 bases and J dropped 2; count of bases not matched to a gene: 6. The CDR3 contains 16 residues. CDR3 in DNA: TGTGCCAGCTCACCGTCGGGACAGGGGTTACAAGAGACCCAGTACTTC. Its protein product is CASSPSGQGLQETQYF.

This clonotype was detected many times. V is TRBV12-3 or TRBV12-4 and J is TRBJ2-7; 7 bases fit TRBD1. The CDR3 is 13 residues long. Trimming removed 6 bases from V and 2 bases from J; junction bases left unmatched: 4. This CDR3 is CASRPTGPYEQYF. CDR3 nucleotide sequence: TGTGCCAGCAGACCGACAGGGCCCTACGAGCAGTACTTC.

This clonotype was picked up a small number of times. The chain is built from TRBV28 and TRBJ1-2, with 9 nucleotides matching TRBD1. V dropped 5 bases and J dropped 5; count of bases not matched to a gene: 6. Germline CDR1 reads MDHEN; CDR2 reads SYDVKM. This CDR3 spans 14 amino acids. The CDR3 DNA is TGTGCCAGCAGTGTGGGACAGGGTTTGTATGGCTACACCTTC. This encodes CASSVGQGLYGYTF.